This TCR beta chain was sequenced for a study of cytomegalovirus exposure and HLA in healthy donors. The overall study: The Caucasian-associated ancestry cluster contained about 80% of the roughly 370 genotyped donors. General study results and limits: The HLA-A and HLA-B alleles of most subjects were reportedly predicted accurately from TCR beta sequences. TRBV6-2, TRBV6-3 and some other V segments were unresolvable in 87-base-pair reads. Cytomegalovirus-associated TCR beta chains were listed, numbering more than 150.

In regard to this clone: The antigen remains undetermined.

In germline, CDR1 is SEHNR, CDR2 FQNEAQ (reference sequence). The CDR3 loop spans 15 amino acids. V shed 2 bases, J shed 2 bases, and the junction held 4 bases outside the gene matches. Vbeta (60) and Jbeta (13) primers were used in the PCR. Here immunoSEQ multiplex PCR was the method, and the copy in TCRdb shows in-frame clones only, minus some. The table has about 140,000 clones, roughly 75% seen once; the top ten hold more than 2.5%. The chain uses TRBV7-9 and TRBJ2-3, with 7 bases identical to TRBD2. The sequence derives from a man aged 40-49 years in good health and CMV-seronegative. Source material: PBMCs. CDR3 nucleotides: TGTGCCAGCAGCTTAAGCGGGGATACCACAGATACGCAGTATTTT. Residues: CASSLSGDTTDTQYF.